This TCR beta chain is drawn from a study of cytomegalovirus exposure and HLA in healthy donors. Study details: Roughly 77 million unique TCRs from HLA-typed donors made up an early data release.

Study results and caveats: In vitro checks showed that a few CMV-associated chains really do target CMV antigens.

In this sample, this clone turned up a few times. Antigen specificity is unknown. Trimming shortened V by 5 bases and J by 6 bases, and 7 bases separated the two germline ends. The CDR3 has 12 amino acids. From germline, CDR1 is SNHLY and CDR2 FYNNEI. PCR amplification relied on 60 Vbeta primers (plus 13 Jbeta primers). The protocol was immunoSEQ multiplex PCR, while the TCRdb copy is restricted to in-frame clones and leaves out a portion. The table includes about 180,000 clones, roughly 83% detected once. The sample taken for sequencing was PBMCs. J is TRBJ2-2 and V is TRBV2; D gene ambiguous. This receptor was obtained from a boy aged 2-15 years in good health and CMV-seronegative. The CDR3 coding sequence is TGTGCCAGCAGTAATTCCGCCGGGGAGCTGTTTTTT. Its protein product is CASSNSAGELFF.